The 9 T cell receptor beta chains below come from one sample, sequenced in a study of shared clonotypes between healthy human individuals. Clones were sequenced by immunoSEQ multiplex PCR, and TCRdb holds only the in-frame ones, with some missing. The top ten clones hold around 1.7% of a sample with about 2.1 million clones, about 93% of them seen once. CD45RO negativity and positive selection for CCR7 defined naive CD8 cells, a population that excluded terminally differentiated effector memory CD45RA+ cells. The specimen sequenced was naive CD8+ T cells from PBMCs. Receptor source: a man aged 18 to 29 in good health. Some clones in this sample may be carry-over from other donors' samples.

This chain joins TRBV10-1 and TRBJ2-5, with TRBD2 matching 9 bases. The CDR3 is 13 amino acids. After removal of 6 bases from V and 4 bases from J, the junction contained 3 bases not matched to a gene. Germline-derived CDR1 and CDR2 are WNHNN and SYGVQD (reference sequence). The CDR3 sequence: CASSQLAGETQYF. The CDR3 nucleotides read TGCGCCAGCAGCCAACTAGCGGGAGAGACCCAGTACTTC.

This clone was observed once. This chain connects TRBV27 to TRBJ2-2; no clear D. Trimming left V 5 bases short and J 6 bases short, with 16 bases between. Germline CDR1 is MNHEY and CDR2 is SMNVEV (reference sequence). The CDR3 spans 15 residues. CDR3 in amino acids: CASSPSRVAAGELFF. DNA for the CDR3: TGTGCCAGCAGTCCATCTAGGGTTGCGGCCGGGGAGCTGTTTTTT.

CDR3 protein: CASRQGASGTQYF. The DNA for the CDR3 is TGTGCCAGCAGACAGGGGGCTTCGGGGACCCAGTACTTC. The chain uses TRBV5-6 and TRBJ2-5, with 9 bases matching TRBD1. The CDR3 spans 13 residues. Looked up from germline, CDR1 is SGHDT and CDR2 is YYEEEE. After removal of 5 bases from V and 7 bases from J, the junction contained 6 bases not matched to a gene.

As regards this clone: This sample also contains other DNA sequences that code for the same CDR3. The chain has TRBV9 and TRBJ2-7, with D possibly being TRBD2 (5 bases). CDR1 is SGDLS, CDR2 YYNGEE, per germline. V lost 4 bases to trimming and J lost 0 bases, with 8 bases between them. The CDR3 has 13 amino acids. CDR3 nucleotide sequence: TGTGCCAGCAGCCCTCGGGACTCCTACGAGCAGTACTTC. It specifies CASSPRDSYEQYF. Using reference TRBV9 and TRBJ2-7 for the parts outside the CDR3, the full variable domain is DSGVTQTPKHLITATGQRVTLRCSPRSGDLSVYWYQQSLDQGLQFLIQYYNGEERAKGNILERFSAQQFPDLHSELNLSSLELGDSALYFCASSPRDSYEQYFGPGTRLTVT.

The gene calls are TRBV9 and TRBJ2-5; D unresolved. Germline values: CDR1 SGDLS, CDR2 YYNGEE. V was pared by 1 base and J by 0 bases, with 10 bases between. The CDR3 has 15 amino acids. The chain's CDR3 is CASSVKPGHQETQYF. The CDR3 region has the DNA TGTGCCAGCAGCGTAAAACCCGGCCACCAAGAGACCCAGTACTTC. Based on the CDR3 plus reference TRBV9 and TRBJ2-5, the full variable domain is DSGVTQTPKHLITATGQRVTLRCSPRSGDLSVYWYQQSLDQGLQFLIQYYNGEERAKGNILERFSAQQFPDLHSELNLSSLELGDSALYFCASSVKPGHQETQYFGPGTRLLVL.

This clone was picked up one time. V and J are TRBV9 and TRBJ2-2; TRBD1 agrees at 7 bases. This CDR3 contains 15 residues. CDR1 is SGDLS and CDR2 is YYNGEE in the germline V gene. Trimming cost V 3 bases and J 3 bases; bases outside gene matches: 5. This CDR3 reads CASSGPQGYTGELFF. CDR3 DNA: TGTGCCAGCAGCGGACCACAGGGGTACACCGGGGAGCTGTTTTTT.

CDR3 bases: TGTGCCAGTAGTATAGGTAGGTACAGTGAAGCTTTCTTT. Encoded protein: CASSIGRYSEAFF. The V gene is TRBV19, the J gene TRBJ1-1; no reliable D call. The germline CDR1 and CDR2 sequences are LNHDA and SQIVND (reference sequence). The V end lost 1 base, the J end lost 7 bases, and 10 bases lay between the germline ends. The CDR3 is 13 amino acids.

The chain carries TRBV27 and TRBJ1-2; D remains ambiguous. The CDR3 is 15 residues long. Germline V gene sequence: CDR1 MNHEY, CDR2 SMNVEV (reference sequence). The germline V and J ends were trimmed by 2 bases and 1 base, with 11 bases remaining between them. CDR3 region: CASSLDGEYNYGYTF. The CDR3 region has the DNA TGTGCCAGCAGTTTAGATGGAGAGTATAACTATGGCTACACCTTC.

This chain uses TRBV27 with TRBJ2-3; unclear D gene. The CDR3 runs 13 residues. CDR1 is MNHEY, CDR2 SMNVEV, per germline (reference sequence). V lost 2 bases and J lost 4, with 7 bases in between. The CDR3 region is CASSLVRSDTQYF. In DNA, the CDR3 is TGTGCCAGCAGTTTAGTCAGGTCAGATACGCAGTATTTT.